The 15 T cell receptor beta chains in this list originate from one sample, sequenced in a study of beta chain features in type 1 diabetes. The study reverse transcribed the entire isolated RNA, so it sequenced expressed TCRB transcripts. Some clones are missing from TCRdb's copy, which holds only in-frame ones; the method was immunoSEQ multiplex PCR. This table has under 400,000 clones, 13% to 15% appearing once. The material sequenced was central memory CD4+ T cells from blood. All receptors come from a man aged 25 to 45 in good health.

This clone showed up just a few times. In nucleotides, the CDR3 is TGCGCCAGCAGCCAAGACGCACGGTTACAAGAGACCCAGTACTTC. Translated: CASSQDARLQETQYF. The V and J genes are TRBV4-3 and TRBJ2-5; D remains ambiguous. The CDR3 is made up of 15 amino acids. V lost 0 bases, J lost 2 bases, and 10 bases lay in between. Germline V gives CDR1 LGHNA, CDR2 YSLEER.

V gene TRBV28 combines with J gene TRBJ2-3; D unresolved. The CDR3 is made up of 12 amino acids. Germline CDR1 MDHEN, CDR2 SYDVKM. Trimming shortened V by 4 bases and J by 4 bases, and 6 bases separated the two germline ends. As DNA, the CDR3 is TGTGCCAGCAGTTCGACGGCAGATACGCAGTATTTT. Amino acid sequence: CASSSTADTQYF.

This rearrangement joins TRBV2 to TRBJ1-2; 8 nucleotides line up with TRBD1. This CDR3 comprises 16 residues. Trimming took 5 bases from V and 3 from J; bases not matched to a gene: 11. Germline assignment: CDR1 SNHLY and CDR2 FYNNEI. Here the CDR3 DNA reads TGTGCCAGCAGTACCCGAGGACAGGGACTTTACTATGGCTACACCTTC. Translating gives CASSTRGQGLYYGYTF.

The chain uses TRBV29-1 and TRBJ2-3; no firm D call. Germline CDR1 is SQVTM and CDR2 is ANQGSEA. The CDR3 runs 11 residues. The germline V and J ends were trimmed by 3 bases and 2 bases, with 3 bases remaining between them. The CDR3 is CSVDPTDTQYF. CDR3 in DNA: TGCAGCGTTGACCCCACAGATACGCAGTATTTT.

The rearrangement links TRBV7-8 to TRBJ1-6; D is unclear. V was trimmed by 8 bases and J by 4 bases, leaving 12 bases between them. The V gene's germline CDR1 is SGHVS and CDR2 FQNEAQ. The CDR3 extends over 14 amino acids. The CDR3 is CASSLDGYNSPLHF. The CDR3 DNA sequence: TGTGCCAGCTCTCTAGACGGGTATAATTCACCCCTCCACTTT.

This chain links TRBV4-2 with TRBJ1-2; 7 bases are shared with TRBD1. J lost 8 bases, V lost 0 bases, and 9 bases had no gene match. The CDR3 spans 15 residues. Germline lookup yields CDR1 LGHNA and CDR2 YNFKEQ. CDR3 DNA: TGTGCCAGCAGCCAAGATAGGCAGGGGGTAGGGGGCTACACCTTC. It translates to CASSQDRQGVGGYTF.

The table lists this clone with a few counts. Other DNA sequences from this sample encode an identical CDR3 as well. The CDR3 here is CASSLSGRADNEQFF. CDR3 sequence (DNA): TGTGCCAGCAGCTTATCTGGGAGGGCCGATAATGAGCAGTTCTTC. The gene calls are TRBV11-3 and TRBJ2-1; 7 nucleotides agree with TRBD2. The length of the CDR3 is 15 residues. V shed 2 bases and J 7 bases; nucleotides not matched to a gene: 8. Germline V gives CDR1 SGHNT, CDR2 YENEEA.

The chain carries TRBV5-1 and TRBJ1-1; weak D call: TRBD1 (6 bases). The CDR3 covers 14 residues. V was shortened by 0 bases and J by 7 bases, with 13 bases between the two germline ends. CDR1 SGHRS and CDR2 YFSETQ come from the germline V gene. CDR3 sequence: CASSLVGGQVEAFF. In nucleotides, the CDR3 is TGCGCCAGCAGCTTGGTCGGGGGCCAGGTTGAAGCTTTCTTT.

This clone was found a few times. This chain links TRBV2 with TRBJ2-2, with D perhaps TRBD1 (6 bases). V was shortened by 3 bases and J by 4 bases, with 15 bases between the two germline ends. Germline values: CDR1 SNHLY, CDR2 FYNNEI. CDR3 size: 16 residues. The CDR3 protein is CASSDSLGGVTGELFF. The CDR3 region has the DNA TGTGCCAGCAGTGATAGTCTTGGGGGCGTCACCGGGGAGCTGTTTTTT.

This clone was seen a handful of times. Its ends do not fully match the called genes, so a read error is possible. The J gene is TRBJ1-1, the V gene TRBV5-4, with D unresolved. Germline V gene data show CDR1 as SGHNT and CDR2 as YYREEE (reference sequence). The CDR3 has 13 amino acids. DNA of the CDR3: TGCGCCAGCAGCCAAGATCCCTTAACAGCAGCTTTCTTT. It is translated as CASSQDPLTAAFF.

The rearrangement uses TRBV5-4 and TRBJ2-2, with 11 positions matching TRBD2. Per germline, CDR1 SGHNT and CDR2 YYREEE (reference sequence). The ends lost 1 base at V and 7 bases at J; junction bases unmatched: 3. CDR3 length: 15 amino acids. The CDR3: CASSLRLAGYGELFF. CDR3 DNA sequence: TGTGCCAGCAGCTTGAGACTAGCGGGGTACGGGGAGCTGTTTTTT.

The chain couples TRBV10-2 to TRBJ2-2; D unresolved. Germline V gives CDR1 WSHSY, CDR2 SAAADI. Between the trimmed V and J ends, which lost 8 bases and 5 bases, there was a span of 18 bases. This CDR3 has 15 amino acids. Here the CDR3 reads CASENGQVGTGELFF. The CDR3 DNA reads TGCGCCAGCGAAAACGGCCAGGTCGGAACCGGGGAGCTGTTTTTT.

This chain uses TRBV7-2 with TRBJ2-2, with D possibly matching TRBD1 (6 bases). The CDR3 is made up of 17 amino acids. The V end lost 2 bases, the J end lost 4 bases, and 17 bases lay between the germline ends. Germline CDR1 and CDR2: SGHTA and FQGNSA. This CDR3 reads CASSLRTAASITGELFF. CDR3 nucleotides: TGTGCCAGCAGCTTAAGGACAGCCGCTTCTATCACCGGGGAGCTGTTTTTT.

The chain carries TRBV19 and TRBJ2-5; possibly TRBD1 for D (6 bases). Germline values: CDR1 LNHDA, CDR2 SQIVND (reference sequence). The CDR3 has 14 amino acids. Trimming cost V 5 bases and J 5 bases, with 15 bases left between them. The chain's CDR3 is CASSVQGSGETQYF. The CDR3 DNA reads TGTGCCAGTAGTGTCCAGGGGTCAGGGGAGACCCAGTACTTC.

The gene calls are TRBV5-1 and TRBJ2-3; D might be TRBD2 (5 bases). There are 14 residues in the CDR3. V was cut by 8 bases and J by 0 bases, with 13 bases left in between. The germline V gene encodes CDR1 SGHRS and CDR2 YFSETQ. CDR3 coding DNA: TGCGCCAGTAAGAGGGCGGAGAGCACAGATACGCAGTATTTT. Its protein product is CASKRAESTDTQYF.